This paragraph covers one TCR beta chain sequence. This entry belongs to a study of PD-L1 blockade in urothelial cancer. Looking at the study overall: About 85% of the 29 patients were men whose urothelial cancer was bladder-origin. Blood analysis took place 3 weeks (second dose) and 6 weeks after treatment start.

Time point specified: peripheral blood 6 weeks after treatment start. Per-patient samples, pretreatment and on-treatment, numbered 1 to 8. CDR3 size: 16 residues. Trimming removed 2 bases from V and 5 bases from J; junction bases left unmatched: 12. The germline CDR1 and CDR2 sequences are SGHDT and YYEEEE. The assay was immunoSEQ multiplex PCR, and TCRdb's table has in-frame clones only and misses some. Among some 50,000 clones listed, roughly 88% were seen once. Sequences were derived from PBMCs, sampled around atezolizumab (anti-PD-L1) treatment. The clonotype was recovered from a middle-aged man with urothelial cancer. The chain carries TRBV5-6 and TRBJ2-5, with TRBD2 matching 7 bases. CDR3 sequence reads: CASSLRPTGGRETQYF. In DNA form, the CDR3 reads TGTGCCAGCAGCTTACGGCCCACGGGAGGCCGGGAGACCCAGTACTTC.